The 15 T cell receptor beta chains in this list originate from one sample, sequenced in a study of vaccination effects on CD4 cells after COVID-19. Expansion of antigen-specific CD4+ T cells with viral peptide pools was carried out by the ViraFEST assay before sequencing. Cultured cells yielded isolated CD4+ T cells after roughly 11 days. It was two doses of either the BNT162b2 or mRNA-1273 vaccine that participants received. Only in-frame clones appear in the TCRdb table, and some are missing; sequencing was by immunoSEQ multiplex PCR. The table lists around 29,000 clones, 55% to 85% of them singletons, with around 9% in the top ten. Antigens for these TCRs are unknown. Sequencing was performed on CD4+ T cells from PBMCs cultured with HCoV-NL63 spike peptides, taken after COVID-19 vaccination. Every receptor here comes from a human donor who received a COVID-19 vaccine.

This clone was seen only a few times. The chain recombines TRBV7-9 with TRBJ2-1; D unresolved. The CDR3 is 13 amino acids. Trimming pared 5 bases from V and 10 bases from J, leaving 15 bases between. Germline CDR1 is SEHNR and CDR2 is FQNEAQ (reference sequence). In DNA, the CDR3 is TGTGCCAGCAGCCAATGGACCAAGCTGGAGCAGTTCTTC. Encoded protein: CASSQWTKLEQFF. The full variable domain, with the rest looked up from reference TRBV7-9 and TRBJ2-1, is DTGVSQNPRHKITKRGQNVTFRCDPISEHNRLYWYRQTLGQGPEFLTYFQNEAQLEKSRLLSDRFSAERPKGSFSTLEIQRTEQGDSAMYLCASSQWTKLEQFFGPGTRLTVL.

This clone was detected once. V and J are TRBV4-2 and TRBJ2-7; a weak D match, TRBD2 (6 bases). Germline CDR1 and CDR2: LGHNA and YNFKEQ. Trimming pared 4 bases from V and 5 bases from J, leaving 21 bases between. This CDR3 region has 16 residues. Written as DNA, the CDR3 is TGTGCCAGCAGCCCCAAAGAGACGGACTATCAAAACGAGCAGTACTTC. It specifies CASSPKETDYQNEQYF.

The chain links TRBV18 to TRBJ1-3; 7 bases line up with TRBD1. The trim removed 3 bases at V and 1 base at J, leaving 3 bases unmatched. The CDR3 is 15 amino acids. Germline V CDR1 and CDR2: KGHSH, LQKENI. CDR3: CASSPAGGSGNTIYF. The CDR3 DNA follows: TGTGCCAGCTCACCTGCAGGGGGGTCTGGAAACACCATATATTTT.

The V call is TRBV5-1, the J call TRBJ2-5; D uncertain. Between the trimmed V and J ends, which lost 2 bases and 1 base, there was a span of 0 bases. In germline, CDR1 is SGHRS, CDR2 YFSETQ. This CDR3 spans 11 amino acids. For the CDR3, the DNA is TGCGCCAGCAGCTTCCAAGAGACCCAGTACTTC. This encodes CASSFQETQYF.

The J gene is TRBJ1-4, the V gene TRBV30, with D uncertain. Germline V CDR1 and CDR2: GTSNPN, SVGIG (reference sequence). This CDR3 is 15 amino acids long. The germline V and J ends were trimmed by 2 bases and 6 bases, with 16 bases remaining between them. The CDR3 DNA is TGTGCCTGGAGTCCCCGGGTGGGGAGGGATGAAAAACTGTTTTTT. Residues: CAWSPRVGRDEKLFF.

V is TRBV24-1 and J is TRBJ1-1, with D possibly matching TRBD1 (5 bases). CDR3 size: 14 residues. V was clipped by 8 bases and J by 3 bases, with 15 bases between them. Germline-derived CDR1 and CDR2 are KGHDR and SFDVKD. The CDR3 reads CATTPGRGDTEAFF. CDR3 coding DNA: TGTGCCACCACCCCGGGGCGGGGGGACACTGAAGCTTTCTTT.

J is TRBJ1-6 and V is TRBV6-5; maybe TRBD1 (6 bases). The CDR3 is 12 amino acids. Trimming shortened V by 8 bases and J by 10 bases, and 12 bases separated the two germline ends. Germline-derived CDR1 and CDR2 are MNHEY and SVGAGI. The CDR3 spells CASHREGSPLHF. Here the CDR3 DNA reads TGTGCCAGCCACAGGGAGGGCTCACCCCTCCACTTT.

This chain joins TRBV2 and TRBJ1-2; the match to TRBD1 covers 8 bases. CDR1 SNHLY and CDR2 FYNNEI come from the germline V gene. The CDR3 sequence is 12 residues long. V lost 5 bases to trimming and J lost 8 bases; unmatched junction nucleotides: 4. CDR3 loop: CASSPTGDGYTF. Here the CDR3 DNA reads TGTGCCAGCAGTCCGACAGGGGACGGCTACACCTTC. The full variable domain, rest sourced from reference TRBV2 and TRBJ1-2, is EPEVTQTPSHQVTQMGQEVILRCVPISNHLYFYWYRQILGQKVEFLVSFYNNEISEKSEIFDDQFSVERPDGSNFTLKIRSTKLEDSAMYFCASSPTGDGYTFGSGTRLTVV.

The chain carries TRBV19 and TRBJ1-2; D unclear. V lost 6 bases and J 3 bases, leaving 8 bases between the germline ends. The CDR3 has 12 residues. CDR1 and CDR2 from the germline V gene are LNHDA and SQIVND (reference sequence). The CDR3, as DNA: TGTGCCAGTAGAGAATGGGACTATGGCTACACCTTC. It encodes CASREWDYGYTF.

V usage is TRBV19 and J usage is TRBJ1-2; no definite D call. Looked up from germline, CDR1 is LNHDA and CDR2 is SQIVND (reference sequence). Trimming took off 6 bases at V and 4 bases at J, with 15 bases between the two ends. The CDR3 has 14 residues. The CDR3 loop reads CASRLVVNSYGYTF. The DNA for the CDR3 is TGTGCCAGTAGGCTGGTCGTAAACTCCTATGGCTACACCTTC.

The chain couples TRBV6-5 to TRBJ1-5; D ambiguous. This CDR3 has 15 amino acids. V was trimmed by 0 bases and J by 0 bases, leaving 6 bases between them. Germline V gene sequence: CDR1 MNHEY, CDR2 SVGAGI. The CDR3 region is CASSYSLYSNQPQHF. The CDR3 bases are TGTGCCAGCAGTTACTCCCTTTATAGCAATCAGCCCCAGCATTTT.

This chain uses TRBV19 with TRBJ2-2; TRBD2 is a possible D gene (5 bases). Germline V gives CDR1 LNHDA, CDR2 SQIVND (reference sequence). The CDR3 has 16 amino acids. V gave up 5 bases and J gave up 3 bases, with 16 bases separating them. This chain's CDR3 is CASSARRSTYTGELFF. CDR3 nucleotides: TGTGCCAGTAGTGCCCGGAGGTCCACCTACACCGGGGAGCTGTTTTTT.

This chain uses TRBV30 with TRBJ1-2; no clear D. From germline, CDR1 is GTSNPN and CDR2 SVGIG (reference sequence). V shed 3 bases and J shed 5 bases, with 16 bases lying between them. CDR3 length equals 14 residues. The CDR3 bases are TGTGCCTGGAGCGGTTCGGGCCTCGGGTATGGCTACACCTTC. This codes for CAWSGSGLGYGYTF.

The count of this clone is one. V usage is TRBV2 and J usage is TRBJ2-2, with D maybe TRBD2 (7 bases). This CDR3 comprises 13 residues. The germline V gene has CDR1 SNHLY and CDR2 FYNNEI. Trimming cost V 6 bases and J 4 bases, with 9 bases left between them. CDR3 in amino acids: CASSGGPTGELFF. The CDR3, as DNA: TGTGCCAGCAGCGGGGGGCCCACCGGGGAGCTGTTTTTT.

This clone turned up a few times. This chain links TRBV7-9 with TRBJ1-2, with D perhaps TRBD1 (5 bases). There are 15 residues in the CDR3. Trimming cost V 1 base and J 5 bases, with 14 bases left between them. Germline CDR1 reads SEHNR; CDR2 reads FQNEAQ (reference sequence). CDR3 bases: TGTGCCAGCAGCTTAGAGGTGGACGGGGGGTATGGCTACACCTTC. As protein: CASSLEVDGGYGYTF.